This T cell receptor (beta chain) was recorded in a study of T cell changes during pregnancy in multiple sclerosis. V was trimmed by 1 base and J by 6 bases, leaving 8 bases between them. The germline V gene has CDR1 SEHNR and CDR2 FQNEAQ (reference sequence). CDR3 size: 13 residues. Clones were read by immunoSEQ multiplex PCR, and TCRdb kept only the in-frame ones, dropping some. The sample consists of some 60,000 clones, more than 75% of them appearing once. The V gene is TRBV7-9, the J gene TRBJ2-3; TRBD1 is a possible D gene (5 bases). Sequenced sample: peripheral blood from another person, used as feeder cells. The sequence was obtained from a human donor whose cells served as feeder cells for cultures in a pregnancy study. In DNA form, the CDR3 reads TGTGCCAGCAGCTTAGGTGGGGCGGATACGCAGTATTTT. Its protein product is CASSLGGADTQYF.